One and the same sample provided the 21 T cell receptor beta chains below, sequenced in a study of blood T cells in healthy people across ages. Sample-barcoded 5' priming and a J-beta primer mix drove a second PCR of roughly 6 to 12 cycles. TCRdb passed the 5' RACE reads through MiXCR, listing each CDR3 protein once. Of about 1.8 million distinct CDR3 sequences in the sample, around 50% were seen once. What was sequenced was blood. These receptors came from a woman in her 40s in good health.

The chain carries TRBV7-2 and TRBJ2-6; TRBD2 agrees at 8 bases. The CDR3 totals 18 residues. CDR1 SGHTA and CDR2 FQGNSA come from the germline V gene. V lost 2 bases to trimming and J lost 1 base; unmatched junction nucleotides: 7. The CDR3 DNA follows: TGTGCCAGCAGCTTAAGTTGGCGGGGGGCATCTGGGGCCAACGTCCTGACTTTC. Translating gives CASSLSWRGASGANVLTF.

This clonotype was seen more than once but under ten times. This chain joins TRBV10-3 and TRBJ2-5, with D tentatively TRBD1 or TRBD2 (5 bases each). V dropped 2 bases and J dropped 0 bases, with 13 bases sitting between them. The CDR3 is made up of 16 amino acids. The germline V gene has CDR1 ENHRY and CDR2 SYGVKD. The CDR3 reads CAISEPGTAYQETQYF. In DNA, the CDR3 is TGTGCCATCAGTGAGCCAGGGACCGCTTACCAAGAGACCCAGTACTTC.

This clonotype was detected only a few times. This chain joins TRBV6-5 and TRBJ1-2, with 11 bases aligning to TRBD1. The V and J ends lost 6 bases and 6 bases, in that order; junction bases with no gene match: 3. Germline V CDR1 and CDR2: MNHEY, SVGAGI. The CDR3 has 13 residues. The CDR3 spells CASRRTGGNGYTF. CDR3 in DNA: TGTGCCAGCAGGAGGACAGGGGGCAATGGCTACACCTTC.

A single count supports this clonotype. The CDR3 sequence is CASSLRGTGGSGTEAFF. DNA of the CDR3: TGTGCCAGCAGCTTAAGAGGGACAGGGGGATCGGGGACTGAAGCTTTCTTT. The V call is TRBV7-2, the J call TRBJ1-1; 11 bases line up with TRBD1. V was clipped by 2 bases and J by 5 bases; unmatched bases: 10. Germline assignment: CDR1 SGHTA and CDR2 FQGNSA. The CDR3 loop spans 17 amino acids.

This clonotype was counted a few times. The CDR3 loop is CASSSGAHSQETQYF. As DNA, the CDR3 is TGTGCCAGCAGCTCGGGTGCGCACAGCCAAGAGACCCAGTACTTC. This rearrangement joins TRBV7-3 to TRBJ2-5; no clear D. The CDR3 length is 15 residues. The V gene lost 4 bases and the J gene lost 1 base, with 13 bases spanning the gap. CDR1 and CDR2 (germline): SGHTA, FQGTGA.

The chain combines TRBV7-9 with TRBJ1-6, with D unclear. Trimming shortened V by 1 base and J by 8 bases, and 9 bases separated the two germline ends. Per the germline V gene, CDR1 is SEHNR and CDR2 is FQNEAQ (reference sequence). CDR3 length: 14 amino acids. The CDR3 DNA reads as TGTGCCAGCAGCTTAGAGGCGGATCATTCACCCCTCCACTTT. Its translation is CASSLEADHSPLHF.

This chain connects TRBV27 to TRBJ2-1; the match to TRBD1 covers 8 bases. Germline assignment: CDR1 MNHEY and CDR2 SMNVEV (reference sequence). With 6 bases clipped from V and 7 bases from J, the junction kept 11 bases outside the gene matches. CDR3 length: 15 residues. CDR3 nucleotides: TGTGCCAGCAGCAAGAACCCGGACAGGGTGAATGAGCAGTTCTTC. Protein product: CASSKNPDRVNEQFF.

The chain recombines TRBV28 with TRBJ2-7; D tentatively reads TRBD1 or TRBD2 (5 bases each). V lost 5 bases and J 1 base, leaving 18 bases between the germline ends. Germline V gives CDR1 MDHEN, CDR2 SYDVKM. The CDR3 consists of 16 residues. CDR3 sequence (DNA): TGTGCCAGCAGTCCCGGGGCCGAGCAGGTGTCCTACGAGCAGTACTTC. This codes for CASSPGAEQVSYEQYF.

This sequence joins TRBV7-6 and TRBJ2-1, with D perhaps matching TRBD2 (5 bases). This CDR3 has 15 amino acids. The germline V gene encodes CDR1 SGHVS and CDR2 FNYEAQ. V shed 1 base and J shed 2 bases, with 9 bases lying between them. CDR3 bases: TGTGCCAGCAGCTTAGAGCGGAGAACCTACAATGAGCAGTTCTTC. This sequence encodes CASSLERRTYNEQFF.

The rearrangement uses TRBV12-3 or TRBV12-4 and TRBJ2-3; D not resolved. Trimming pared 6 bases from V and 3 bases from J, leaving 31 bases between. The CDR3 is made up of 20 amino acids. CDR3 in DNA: TGTGCCAGCAGCAAGTTTATTGGACGAGGACGGCTACTTCCGACAGATACGCAGTATTTT. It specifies CASSKFIGRGRLLPTDTQYF.

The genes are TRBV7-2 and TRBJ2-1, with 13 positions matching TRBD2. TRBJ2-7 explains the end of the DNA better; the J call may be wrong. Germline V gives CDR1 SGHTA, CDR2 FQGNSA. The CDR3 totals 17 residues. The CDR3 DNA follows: TGTGCCAGCAGCTCCCTTGGGGGACTAGCGGGGTCAAATGAGCAGTACTTC. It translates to CASSSLGGLAGSNEQYF.

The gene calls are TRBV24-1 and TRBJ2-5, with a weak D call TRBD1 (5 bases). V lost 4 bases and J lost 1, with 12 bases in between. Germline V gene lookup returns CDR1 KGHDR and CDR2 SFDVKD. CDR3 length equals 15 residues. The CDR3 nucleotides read TGTGCCACCAGTGACCCCGACAGCCTCCAAGAGACCCAGTACTTC. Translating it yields CATSDPDSLQETQYF.

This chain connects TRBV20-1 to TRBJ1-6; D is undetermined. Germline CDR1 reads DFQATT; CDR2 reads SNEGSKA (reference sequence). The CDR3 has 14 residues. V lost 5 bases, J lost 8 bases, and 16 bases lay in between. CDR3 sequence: CSASLADRDSPLHF. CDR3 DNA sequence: TGCAGTGCTTCCCTAGCGGACCGAGATTCACCCCTCCACTTT.

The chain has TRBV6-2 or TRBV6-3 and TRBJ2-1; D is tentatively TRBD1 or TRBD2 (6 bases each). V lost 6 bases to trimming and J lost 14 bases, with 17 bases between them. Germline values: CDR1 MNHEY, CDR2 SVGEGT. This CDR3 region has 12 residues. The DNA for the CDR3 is TGTGCCAGCAGCAGAACGACAGGAGGGGAGTTCTTC. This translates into CASSRTTGGEFF.

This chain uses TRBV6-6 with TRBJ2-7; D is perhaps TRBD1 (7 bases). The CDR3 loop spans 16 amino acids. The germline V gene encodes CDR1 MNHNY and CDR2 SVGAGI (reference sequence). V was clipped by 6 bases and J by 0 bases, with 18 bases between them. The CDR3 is CASRHFVRDSSYEQYF. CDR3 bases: TGTGCCAGCAGACACTTCGTGCGGGACAGCTCCTACGAGCAGTACTTC.

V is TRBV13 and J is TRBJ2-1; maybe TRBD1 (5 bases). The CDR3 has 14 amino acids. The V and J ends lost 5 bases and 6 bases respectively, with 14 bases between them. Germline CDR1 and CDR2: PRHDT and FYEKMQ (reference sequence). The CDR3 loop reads CASSPSDRTNEQFF. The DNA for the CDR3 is TGTGCCAGCAGCCCGAGTGACAGAACCAATGAGCAGTTCTTC.

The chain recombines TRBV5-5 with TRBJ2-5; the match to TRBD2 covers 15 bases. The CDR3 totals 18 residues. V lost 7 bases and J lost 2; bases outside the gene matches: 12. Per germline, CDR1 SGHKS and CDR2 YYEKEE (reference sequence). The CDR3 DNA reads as TGTGCCAGCCACACGACTTTTGGACTAGCGGGGGGGCAAGAGACCCAGTACTTC. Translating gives CASHTTFGLAGGQETQYF. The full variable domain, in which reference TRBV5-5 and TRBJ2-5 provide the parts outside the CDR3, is DAGVTQSPTHLIKTRGQQVTLRCSPISGHKSVSWYQQVLGQGPQFIFQYYEKEERGRGNFPDRFSARQFPNYSSELNVNALLLGDSALYLCASHTTFGLAGGQETQYFGPGTRLLVL.

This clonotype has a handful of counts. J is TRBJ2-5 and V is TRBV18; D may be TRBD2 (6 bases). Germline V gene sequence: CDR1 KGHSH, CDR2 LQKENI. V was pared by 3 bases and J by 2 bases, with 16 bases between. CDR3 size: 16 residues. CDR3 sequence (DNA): TGTGCCAGCTCACCGTTTCGGGGGAGCCTGCAAGAGACCCAGTACTTC. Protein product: CASSPFRGSLQETQYF.

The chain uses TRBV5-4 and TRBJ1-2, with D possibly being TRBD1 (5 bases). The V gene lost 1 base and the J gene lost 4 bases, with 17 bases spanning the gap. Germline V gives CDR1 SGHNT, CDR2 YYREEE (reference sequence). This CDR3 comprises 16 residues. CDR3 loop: CASSLLSGVGGYGYTF. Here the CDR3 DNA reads TGTGCCAGCAGCTTGCTATCCGGTGTCGGGGGCTATGGCTACACCTTC.

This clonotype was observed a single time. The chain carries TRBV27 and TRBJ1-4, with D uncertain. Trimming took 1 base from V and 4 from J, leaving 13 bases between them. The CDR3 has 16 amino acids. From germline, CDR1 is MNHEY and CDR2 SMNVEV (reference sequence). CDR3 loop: CASSLFGRQSNEKLFF. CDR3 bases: TGTGCCAGCAGTTTATTTGGTCGGCAGAGTAATGAAAAACTGTTTTTT.

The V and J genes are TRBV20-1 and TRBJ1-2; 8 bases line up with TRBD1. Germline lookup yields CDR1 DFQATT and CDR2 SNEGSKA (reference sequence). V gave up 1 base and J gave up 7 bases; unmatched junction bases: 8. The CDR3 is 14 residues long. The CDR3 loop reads CSARVDREVGGYTF. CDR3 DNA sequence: TGCAGTGCTAGAGTGGACAGGGAAGTTGGTGGCTACACCTTC.